These 11 T cell receptor beta chains came from one sample sequenced in a study of blood T cell repertoires in COVID-19. Produced via immunoSEQ multiplex PCR; TCRdb's table is partial and in-frame only. The sample shows 300,000 to 350,000 clones, about nine tenths of them seen only once. The sequenced material came from PBMCs or T cells enriched from blood (not recorded which). These receptors were obtained from a woman aged 18-30 years who had recovered from COVID-19.

The chain is built from TRBV5-1 and TRBJ1-1, with D uncertain. CDR1 is SGHRS, CDR2 YFSETQ, per germline. With 4 bases removed from V and 0 bases from J, the gap between germline ends came to 16 bases. This CDR3 spans 16 amino acids. The CDR3 DNA follows: TGCGCCAGCAGCCCGAGGCCGGTTTTCATGAACACTGAAGCTTTCTTT. This codes for CASSPRPVFMNTEAFF. Looking up the rest from reference TRBV5-1 and TRBJ1-1 gives the full variable domain: KAGVTQTPRYLIKTRGQQVTLSCSPISGHRSVSWYQQTPGQGLQFLFEYFSETQRNKGNFPGRFSGRQFSNSRSEMNVSTLELGDSALYLCASSPRPVFMNTEAFFGQGTRLTVV.

This chain uses TRBV5-1 with TRBJ1-6, with D possibly TRBD1 on 6 matching bases. Germline CDR1 is SGHRS and CDR2 is YFSETQ. This CDR3 spans 14 amino acids. The V end lost 4 bases, the J end lost 7 bases, and 12 bases lay between the germline ends. The CDR3 region is CASSVAGQNSPLHF. DNA of the CDR3: TGCGCCAGCAGCGTAGCGGGACAAAATTCACCCCTCCACTTT.

The DNA of the CDR3 is TGTGCCAGTAGGACCCAGACAGGGCCCACGGGGGCTGAAGCTTTCTTT. It specifies CASRTQTGPTGAEAFF. The V gene is TRBV19, the J gene TRBJ1-1, with 7 nucleotides matching TRBD1. V lost 6 bases, J lost 6 bases, and 16 bases stayed unmatched. The CDR3 extends over 16 amino acids. Looked up from germline, CDR1 is LNHDA and CDR2 is SQIVND (reference sequence).

The CDR3 nucleotides are TGTGCCAGCAGCGTAGAACAGGGCCCTAACTATGGCTACACCTTC. This codes for CASSVEQGPNYGYTF. V and J are TRBV9 and TRBJ1-2; the D gene is possibly TRBD1 (6 bases). This CDR3 spans 15 amino acids. The germline V gene has CDR1 SGDLS and CDR2 YYNGEE. V lost 0 bases to trimming and J lost 0 bases, with 9 bases between them.

The V and J genes are TRBV7-2 and TRBJ2-3; D not resolved. Trimming removed 8 bases from V and 0 bases from J, with 12 bases in between. Per the germline V gene, CDR1 is SGHTA and CDR2 is FQGNSA. The CDR3 is 14 amino acids. Here the CDR3 reads CASRRVASTDTQYF. As DNA, the CDR3 is TGTGCCAGCCGTCGGGTTGCTAGCACAGATACGCAGTATTTT.

The V and J genes are TRBV11-2 and TRBJ2-1; D gene unclear. The CDR3 sequence is 15 residues long. Germline V gene sequence: CDR1 SGHAT, CDR2 FQNNGV. V was cut by 0 bases and J by 6 bases, with 12 bases left in between. This chain's CDR3 is CASSLDPTNGNEQFF. The CDR3 nucleotides are TGTGCCAGCAGCTTAGATCCGACAAACGGCAATGAGCAGTTCTTC.

This sequence joins TRBV19 and TRBJ2-3; D remains ambiguous. Trimming shortened V by 5 bases and J by 0 bases, and 9 bases separated the two germline ends. The CDR3 spans 14 residues. Germline CDR1 LNHDA, CDR2 SQIVND (reference sequence). Here the CDR3 DNA reads TGTGCCAGTAGTCCTCAAACTAGCACAGATACGCAGTATTTT. Amino acids: CASSPQTSTDTQYF.

The V call is TRBV6-5, the J call TRBJ2-7; TRBD2 agrees at 7 bases. The CDR3 is 11 amino acids. Germline lookup yields CDR1 MNHEY and CDR2 SVGAGI. With 10 bases clipped from V and 9 bases from J, the junction kept 9 bases outside the gene matches. This CDR3 reads CATHSGGGQYF. CDR3 nucleotides: TGTGCCACGCATTCTGGGGGGGGGCAGTACTTC.

The chain recombines TRBV19 with TRBJ2-7, with D possibly TRBD1 on 6 matching bases. Germline V lookup: CDR1 LNHDA, CDR2 SQIVND (reference sequence). The CDR3 extends over 15 amino acids. Trimming removed 1 base at V and 0 bases at J, with 10 bases between. The CDR3 coding sequence is TGTGCCAGTAGTATAGGGGGACACCGCTCCTACGAGCAGTACTTC. This codes for CASSIGGHRSYEQYF.

V usage is TRBV19 and J usage is TRBJ1-2, with D unresolved. This CDR3 is built from 13 residues. V gave up 6 bases and J gave up 8 bases, with 16 bases separating them. Germline V gene sequence: CDR1 LNHDA, CDR2 SQIVND (reference sequence). The CDR3 DNA reads TGTGCCAGTAGACCGACGGCGGGGAAAGGCTACACCTTC. As protein: CASRPTAGKGYTF. Looking up the rest from reference TRBV19 and TRBJ1-2 gives the full variable domain: DGGITQSPKYLFRKEGQNVTLSCEQNLNHDAMYWYRQDPGQGLRLIYYSQIVNDFQKGDIAEGYSVSREKKESFPLTVTSAQKNPTAFYLCASRPTAGKGYTFGSGTRLTVV.

The rearrangement links TRBV4-2 to TRBJ1-6; D ambiguous. The CDR3 extends over 15 amino acids. V was pared by 4 bases and J by 5 bases, with 12 bases between. CDR1 and CDR2 from the germline V gene are LGHNA and YNFKEQ. The CDR3 nucleotides are TGTGCCAGCAGCCCAGTGGCGGGAAATAATTCACCCCTCCACTTT. Protein sequence: CASSPVAGNNSPLHF.